This T cell receptor beta chain was recovered during a study of control samples from healthy donors and cancer patients. Here immunoSEQ multiplex PCR was the method, and the copy in TCRdb shows in-frame clones only, minus some. Of roughly 38,000 clones detected, around four fifths appear once; the ten largest clones hold less than 55%. V was pared by 5 bases and J by 5 bases, with 12 bases between. Germline V CDR1 and CDR2: GTSNPN, SVGIG (reference sequence). The CDR3 has 12 residues. The chain has TRBV30 and TRBJ2-5; either TRBD1 or TRBD2 may supply D (5 bases each). The source is a man aged 55 to 70 in good health. Sequencing used blood. CDR3 sequence: CAWARGLETQYF. CDR3 in DNA: TGTGCCTGGGCGAGGGGCCTGGAGACCCAGTACTTC.